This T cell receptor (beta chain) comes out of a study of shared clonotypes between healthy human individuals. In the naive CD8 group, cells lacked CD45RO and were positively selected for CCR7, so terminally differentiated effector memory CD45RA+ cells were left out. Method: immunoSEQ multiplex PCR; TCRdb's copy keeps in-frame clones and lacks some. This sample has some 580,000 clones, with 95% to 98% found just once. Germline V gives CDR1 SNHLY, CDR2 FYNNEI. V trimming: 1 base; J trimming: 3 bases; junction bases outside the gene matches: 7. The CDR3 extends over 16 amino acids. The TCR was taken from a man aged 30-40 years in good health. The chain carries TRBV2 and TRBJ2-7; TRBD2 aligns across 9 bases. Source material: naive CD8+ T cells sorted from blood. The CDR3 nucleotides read TGTGCCAGCAGTGAAGGTCACGCTAGCGGGAACTACGAGCAGTACTTC. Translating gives CASSEGHASGNYEQYF.